The 19 T cell receptor gamma chains below were found in one sample sequenced in a study of γδ T cells in repeated Plasmodium falciparum infection. TCRdb fed the multiplex PCR reads to CATT. The sample has about 30,000 gamma-chain clones, about 1.5% seen once; the top ten hold just under 20%. Vgamma9/Vdelta2+ and Vdelta2-negative gammadelta T cells were flow-sorted from PBMC for bulk sequencing. Sample: gamma-delta T cells from blood. The receptors come from a pool of human donors (malaria-infected and uninfected, not separated).

The sample holds many counts of this clone. This probably arose from a read error, given a far larger clone one base away. This sequence joins TRGV9 and TRGJP. The J gene, left out of TCRdb, was set here by checking the DNA against germline. V lost 2 bases, J lost 5 bases, and 15 bases stayed unmatched. The CDR3 spans 20 residues. Germline V CDR1 and CDR2: GITISATS, ISYDGTV (reference sequence). For the CDR3, the DNA is TGTGCCTTGTGGGAGGCCCCAACCTGGGAGAAAGAGTTGGGCAAAAAAATCAAGGTATTT. It codes for CALWEAPTWEKELGKKIKVF.

This clone appeared many times. The protein in TCRdb stems from a much larger clone and differs at residue 11 from this DNA's translation, likely a read error; here the protein is translated from the DNA. The chain combines TRGV9 with TRGJP. TCRdb is silent on the J gene; assignment here came from matching the DNA to germline. The CDR3 has 17 residues. Germline lookup yields CDR1 GITISATS and CDR2 ISYDGTV (reference sequence). For the CDR3, the DNA is TGTGCCTTGTGGGAGGTGAAGGCCAAGTTGAGCAAAAAAATCAAGGTATTT. It codes for CALWEVKAKLSKKIKVF.

There are many counts of this clone. The protein recorded in TCRdb matches a much larger clone and deviates from this DNA's translation at residue 4, suggesting a read error; the protein here is obtained by translating the DNA. The same CDR3 is also encoded by other DNA sequences in this sample. V usage is TRGV9 and J usage is TRGJP. Germline matching of the DNA provided the J gene here, since TCRdb leaves it blank. Per germline, CDR1 GITISATS and CDR2 ISYDGTV (reference sequence). This CDR3 comprises 15 residues. CDR3 DNA sequence: TGTGCCTTGCGGGAGGTGTTGTTGGGCAAAAAAATCAAGGTATTT. This sequence encodes CALREVLLGKKIKVF.

For this clone: TCRdb's protein for this DNA is that of a much larger clone and differs from the translation at residues 5 and 7, likely a read error; the protein shown is the DNA translation. The rearrangement uses TRGV5 and TRGJ1 or TRGJ2. CDR1 is VINAFY, CDR2 YDVSNSKD, per germline. This CDR3 is built from 13 residues. The CDR3 region has the DNA TGTGCCACCTGGGGCAGGGGGCGATATAAGAAACTCTTT. Translated: CATWGRGRYKKLF.

This clone has a count of ten or more. A far larger clone is a single base away, which makes a read error likely. Additional DNA sequences in this sample encode the identical CDR3. This rearrangement joins TRGV9 to TRGJP. The CDR3 extends over 17 amino acids. Germline lookup yields CDR1 GITISATS and CDR2 ISYDGTV (reference sequence). J gave up 9 bases and V 0 bases, and 8 bases lay outside the gene matches. The CDR3 DNA follows: TGTGCCTTGTGGGAGGTGCAAGGAGGGTTGGGCAAAAAAATCAAGGTATTT. It specifies CALWEVQGGLGKKIKVF.

This clone was detected many times. The protein in TCRdb stems from a much larger clone and differs at residue 5 from this DNA's translation, likely a read error; here the protein is translated from the DNA. The rearrangement joins TRGV4 to TRGJ1 or TRGJ2. No J gene is reported in TCRdb; it was inferred here by comparing the DNA with germline. The CDR3 extends over 12 amino acids. Germline V gene data show CDR1 as EGSTGY and CDR2 as YDSYTSSV. The V segment lost 5 bases and the J segment 8 bases; nucleotides outside the gene matches: 9. The CDR3 nucleotides are TGTGCCACCTGGGGTCCGATAAATAAGAAACTCTTT. It is translated as CATWGPINKKLF.

This clone was seen a few times. The TCRdb protein comes from a much larger clone and disagrees with this DNA's translation at residue 6, likely due to a read error; the protein given here is derived from the DNA. This chain joins TRGV9 and TRGJ1 or TRGJ2. The J gene, left out of TCRdb, was set here by checking the DNA against germline. V dropped 6 bases and J dropped 3; count of bases not matched to a gene: 5. Germline V gene data show CDR1 as GITISATS and CDR2 as ISYDGTV (reference sequence). The length of the CDR3 is 12 residues. CDR3 coding DNA: TGTGCCTTGTGGATCGTTTATTATAAGAAACTCTTT. It specifies CALWIVYYKKLF.

The sample holds many counts of this clone. A read error is the likely source, as a far larger clone sits one nucleotide away. The same CDR3 can be traced to other DNA sequences in this sample. The chain couples TRGV9 to TRGJP. Assignment of the J gene here rests on matching the DNA to germline, because TCRdb gives none. Per the germline V gene, CDR1 is GITISATS and CDR2 is ISYDGTV (reference sequence). There are 15 residues in the CDR3. In DNA form, the CDR3 reads TGTGCCCTGTGGGAGGTGCGTCCGGGCAAAAAAATCAAGGTATTT. Translating gives CALWEVRPGKKIKVF.

This clone turned up a few times. A far bigger clonotype differs at one base, so this is likely a read error. The chain employs TRGV9 and TRGJ1 or TRGJ2. The J gene is not listed in TCRdb, so it was assigned here from a DNA match to germline. Germline V lookup: CDR1 GITISATS, CDR2 ISYDGTV (reference sequence). The CDR3 covers 12 residues. The chain's CDR3 is CALWKTHHKKLF. The CDR3 DNA sequence: TGTGCCCTGTGGAAGACCCACCATAAGAAACTCTTT.

In the case of this clone: A read error is the likely source, as a far larger clone sits one nucleotide away. Other DNA sequences in the same sample also yield this CDR3. This chain uses TRGV9 with TRGJ1 or TRGJ2. As TCRdb names no J gene, one was assigned here on the basis of a DNA match to germline. CDR1 GITISATS and CDR2 ISYDGTV come from the germline V gene (reference sequence). The CDR3 runs to 14 residues. The DNA for the CDR3 is TGTGCCTTGTGGGAGGGGGCTAGTTATTACAAGAAACTCTTT. This codes for CALWEGASYYKKLF.

Only a few counts were recorded for this clone. A read error is the likely source, as a far larger clone sits one nucleotide away. Distinct nucleotide sequences in the sample also encode this CDR3. TRGV2 is the V gene, and the J gene was not called. CDR1 and CDR2 from the germline V gene are EGSNGY and YDSYNSKV. CDR3 length: 13 residues. CDR3 residues: CATWDPPGYKKLF. The CDR3 bases are TGTGCCACCTGGGACCCCCCGGGATATAAGAAACTCTTC.

For this clone: The protein recorded in TCRdb matches a much larger clone and deviates from this DNA's translation at residue 13, suggesting a read error; the protein here is obtained by translating the DNA. The J gene is TRGJP, the V gene TRGV9. Here the J gene came from matching the DNA to germline, since TCRdb omits it. Germline V lookup: CDR1 GITISATS, CDR2 ISYDGTV (reference sequence). The length of the CDR3 is 17 residues. CDR3 in DNA: TGTGCCTTGTGGGGTATTTCCCAAGAGTTGGGCAAAAGAATCAAGGTATTT. Its protein product is CALWGISQELGKRIKVF.

Regarding this clone: TCRdb attributes to this sequence the protein of a much larger clone, which differs from the DNA translation at residue 4; a read error is likely, and the protein displayed is translated from the DNA. Other nucleotide sequences from this sample produce the same CDR3. In DNA, the CDR3 is TGTGCCTTGAGGGAGGAACGTCTGGAGTTGGGCAAAAAAATCAAGGTATTT. It codes for CALREERLELGKKIKVF. The chain carries TRGV9 and TRGJP. In the absence of a J gene in TCRdb, the DNA was matched to germline to assign it here. Germline V lookup: CDR1 GITISATS, CDR2 ISYDGTV (reference sequence). The CDR3 has 17 residues.

This clone was detected ten times or more. TCRdb records a much larger clone's protein for this DNA, with a difference at residue 8 that likely arises from a read error; the protein given is the translation of the DNA. This rearrangement joins TRGV2 to TRGJ1 or TRGJ2. This CDR3 has 16 amino acids. Germline V gene sequence: CDR1 EGSNGY, CDR2 YDSYNSKV. Trimming at V came to 1 base and at J to 0 bases, leaving 9 bases not matched to a gene. Here the CDR3 DNA reads TGTGCCACCTGGGACGGAATCCGTCCGAATTATTATAAGAAACTCTTT. Amino acid sequence: CATWDGIRPNYYKKLF.

This clone showed up just a few times. A read error is likely here: a far larger clone is one base away. The CDR3 here is CATWDGSLYYYKRLF. Here the CDR3 DNA reads TGTGCCACCTGGGATGGGTCCCTGTATTATTATAAGAGACTCTTT. Here the V gene is TRGV4, but the J gene went uncalled. CDR1 and CDR2 from the germline V gene are EGSTGY and YDSYTSSV. The CDR3 runs 15 residues.

This clone was seen a handful of times. This is likely an artifact of a read error, given a far larger clone one base away. The sample holds other DNA sequences that translate to the same CDR3. The V gene is TRGV9, the J gene TRGJP1. The J gene is not listed in TCRdb, so it was assigned here from a DNA match to germline. Germline loops: CDR1 GITISATS, CDR2 ISYDGTV (reference sequence). Unmatched junction bases numbered 5, after V lost 11 bases and J lost 2 bases. This CDR3 comprises 12 residues. DNA of the CDR3: TGTGCCTCTTACACCACTGGTTGGTTCAAGATATTT. This gives the protein CASYTTGWFKIF.

This chain uses TRGV8 with TRGJP1. TCRdb records no J gene; here it was assigned by comparing the DNA to germline. The length of the CDR3 is 18 residues. CDR1 is VENAVY, CDR2 YDSYNSRV, per germline. The trim removed 0 bases at V and 3 bases at J, leaving 13 bases unmatched. CDR3 in DNA: TGTGCCACCTGGGATAGGCGGGGTGGTGGTGCCACTGGTTGGTTCAAGATATTT. Protein: CATWDRRGGGATGWFKIF.

This clone was seen many times. A read error likely explains this, since a far larger clone differs by one base. The same CDR3 is also encoded by other DNA sequences in this sample. Called V gene: TRGV9; the J gene was not called. The CDR3 is 15 amino acids. Germline values: CDR1 GITISATS, CDR2 ISYDGTV (reference sequence). CDR3: CALWEVQGVYYKKLF. The CDR3 coding sequence is TGTGCCTTGTGGGAGGTGCAGGGAGTCTATTATAAGAAACTCTTC.

As concerns this clone: The TCRdb protein, from a much larger clone, departs from this DNA's translation at residue 3, likely by read error; the protein shown derives from the DNA. The J gene is TRGJ1 or TRGJ2, the V gene TRGV4. No J gene was available from TCRdb, and it was assigned here by a germline match of the DNA. CDR3 length: 13 residues. Germline V CDR1 and CDR2: EGSTGY, YDSYTSSV. This CDR3 is CAAWVATYYKKLF. CDR3 nucleotide sequence: TGTGCCGCCTGGGTCGCCACTTATTATAAGAAACTCTTT.